The 6 T cell receptor beta chains presented below share a single source sample, sequenced in a study of cytomegalovirus exposure and HLA in healthy donors. This PCR relied on a set of 60 Vbeta primers and 13 Jbeta primers. Repertoires were generated with immunoSEQ multiplex PCR, while TCRdb's copy carries only in-frame clones and drops some. The sample lists some 130,000 clones; more than 80% were seen once. The material sequenced was PBMCs. The receptors were sampled from a male donor in good health and CMV-seronegative.

The gene calls are TRBV6-6 and TRBJ2-5; tentative D call: TRBD1 (6 bases). V dropped 2 bases and J dropped 2 bases, with 12 bases sitting between them. The CDR3 length is 15 residues. Germline V gene data show CDR1 as MNHNY and CDR2 as SVGAGI (reference sequence). The CDR3 loop reads CASSYPTGRQETQYF. The CDR3 nucleotides read TGTGCCAGCAGTTACCCAACAGGGAGACAAGAGACCCAGTACTTC.

The V and J genes are TRBV19 and TRBJ1-5, with 8 nucleotides matching TRBD1. The germline CDR1 and CDR2 sequences are LNHDA and SQIVND (reference sequence). This CDR3 spans 16 amino acids. V lost 4 bases to trimming and J lost 0 bases; unmatched junction nucleotides: 5. CDR3 amino acids: CASSRDRGYSNQPQHF. The CDR3, as DNA: TGTGCCAGTAGTAGAGACAGGGGATATAGCAATCAGCCCCAGCATTTT. Combining the CDR3 with reference TRBV19 and TRBJ1-5 gives the whole variable domain DGGITQSPKYLFRKEGQNVTLSCEQNLNHDAMYWYRQDPGQGLRLIYYSQIVNDFQKGDIAEGYSVSREKKESFPLTVTSAQKNPTAFYLCASSRDRGYSNQPQHFGDGTRLSIL.

V gene TRBV15 combines with J gene TRBJ2-5, with 14 positions matching TRBD2. The J call may be incorrect, as the DNA end agrees better with TRBJ2-7. This CDR3 comprises 14 residues. CDR1 is LNHNV and CDR2 is YYDKDF in the germline V gene (reference sequence). The chain's CDR3 is CAAGTSGSLSEQYF. The CDR3 bases are TGTGCCGCTGGGACTAGCGGGAGTCTAAGCGAGCAGTACTTC.

The chain is built from TRBV7-8 and TRBJ2-7; the D gene is possibly TRBD2 (5 bases). V lost 0 bases and J lost 1, with 13 bases in between. CDR1 is SGHVS and CDR2 is FQNEAQ in the germline V gene. The CDR3 extends over 16 amino acids. The CDR3 sequence: CASSLAEAGASYEQYF. In nucleotides, the CDR3 is TGTGCCAGCAGCTTAGCGGAGGCAGGCGCTTCCTACGAGCAGTACTTC.

The rearrangement links TRBV27 to TRBJ1-6, with D possibly TRBD1 on 5 matching bases. The CDR3 has 14 residues. The germline gives CDR1 MNHEY, CDR2 SMNVEV (reference sequence). V lost 2 bases, J lost 4 bases, and 6 bases lay in between. Here the CDR3 DNA reads TGTGCCAGCAGTTTAGCAGGGTATAATTCACCCCTCCACTTT. Translated: CASSLAGYNSPLHF.

This chain joins TRBV28 and TRBJ1-5; D is possibly TRBD1 (5 bases). This CDR3 contains 12 residues. Trimming pared 7 bases from V and 3 bases from J, leaving 7 bases between. Looked up from germline, CDR1 is MDHEN and CDR2 is SYDVKM. The CDR3 reads CASTTANQPQHF. The CDR3 nucleotides are TGTGCCAGCACGACAGCCAATCAGCCCCAGCATTTT.